The rows below give T cell receptor beta chains drawn from one sample of a study of blood T cell repertoires in COVID-19. Measured with immunoSEQ multiplex PCR; TCRdb has only the in-frame clones, and not every one. The sample has 200,000 to 250,000 clones; about four fifths are singletons. Sequenced sample: peripheral blood. Receptors were obtained from a woman aged 45-59 years with active or convalescent COVID-19. Each CDR3 is given with its conserved first and last residue. D genes are given only for firm matches. Expanded clones are given a class, and other clones once, few, many or no size at all.

-	TRBV6-5	TRBD2	TRBJ2-1	TGTGCCAGCAGTACCGGACTAGCGGGTAGCGAGCAGTTCTTC	CASSTGLAGSEQFF
-	TRBV9	-	TRBJ2-1	TGTGCCAGCAGCGTAGCTAGCGCCACCCTCAATGAGCAGTTCTTC	CASSVASATLNEQFF
-	TRBV6-5	-	TRBJ2-1	-	CASSTSGQDYNEQFF
-	TRBV5-1	TRBD1	TRBJ2-3	TGCGCCAGCAGCTTCCAGGACAGGAGCACAGATACGCAGTATTTT	CASSFQDRSTDTQYF
-	TRBV18	TRBD2	TRBJ2-5	TGTGCCAGCTCACTCCCGCGGGGGGGACAACAGACCCAGTACTTC	CASSLPRGGQQTQYF
few	TRBV10-3	-	TRBJ1-1	TGTGCCATCAGCCCCCCGGGGGGGGGAGGGATGAACACTGAAGCTTTCTTT	CAISPPGGGGMNTEAFF
-	TRBV3-1/TRBV3-2	-	TRBJ2-3	TGTGCCAGCAGCCAAGCCTCCGGAGGGCCAGATACGCAGTATTTT	CASSQASGGPDTQYF
-	TRBV6-1	-	TRBJ1-5	TGTGCCAGCAGTGAGCCACAGGGTTACCAGCCCCAGCATTTT	CASSEPQGYQPQHF
-	TRBV11-2	-	TRBJ2-3	TGTGCCAGCATGAGGGGGGGAACGCAGTATTTT	CASMRGGTQYF
-	TRBV5-6	TRBD1	TRBJ2-1	TGTGCCAGCAGACCTAGGACAGGGATAGAGTTCTTC	CASRPRTGIEFF
-	TRBV6-5	TRBD2	TRBJ2-7	TGTGCCAGCACCTACGCCTTCGGCGGGAGCTACGAGCAGTACTTC	CASTYAFGGSYEQYF
-	TRBV24-1	-	TRBJ2-3	TGTGCCACCAGTGATCGGGGAAGCACAGATACGCAGTATTTT	CATSDRGSTDTQYF
-	TRBV27	-	TRBJ1-1	TGTGCCAGGACTTGTGGTAGTGAAGCTTTCTTT	CARTCGSEAFF
once	TRBV6-5	TRBD1	TRBJ1-4	TGTGCCAGCAGATTCGGACAGGGGGGGGAAAAACTGTTTTTT	CASRFGQGGEKLFF
-	TRBV7-2	TRBD1	TRBJ2-3	TGTGCCAGCAGCCTCGACAGGGGCCTAGATACGCAGTATTTT	CASSLDRGLDTQYF
-	TRBV12-3/TRBV12-4	-	TRBJ2-1	TGTGCCAGCAGTTTTCTCGCGGGCCGAGGCGAGTTCTTC	CASSFLAGRGEFF
few	TRBV2	TRBD1	TRBJ2-5	TGTGCCAGCAACCGGGACAGGGGGCAAGAGACCCAGTACTTC	CASNRDRGQETQYF
-	TRBV10-3	-	TRBJ2-3	TGTGCCATCAGTGAAGACTCGAAGCGGAATACGCAGTATTTT	CAISEDSKRNTQYF
once	TRBV28	-	TRBJ1-1	TGTGCCAGCAGTAAAGGAGAGCTCTCTGAAGCTTTCTTT	CASSKGELSEAFF
-	TRBV10-3	-	TRBJ2-3	TGTGTCATCAGTGAAGGGCTTTCTCGGGGGACAGATACGCAGTATTTT	CVISEGLSRGTDTQYF
-	TRBV6-2/TRBV6-3	-	TRBJ2-7	TGTGCCAGCAGTTTGACACAGGGCTTATACGAGCAGTACTTC	CASSLTQGLYEQYF
-	TRBV7-6	TRBD1	TRBJ1-3	TGTGCCAGCAGCTCCGGGACAGGAGGAAACACCATATATTTT	CASSSGTGGNTIYF
-	TRBV6-4	-	TRBJ2-1	TGTGCCAGCAGTGAACCACAGGGTTCCTACAATGAGCAGTTCTTC	CASSEPQGSYNEQFF
-	TRBV24-1	-	TRBJ2-6	TGTGCCACCAGTGACCGCAGGGGCCTCTCTGGGGCCAACGTCCTGACTTTC	CATSDRRGLSGANVLTF
-	TRBV6-4	TRBD2	TRBJ2-1	TGTGCCAGCAGTGCCAGCGGGGGGGCAGGGGAGCAGTTCTTC	CASSASGGAGEQFF
-	TRBV2	TRBD2	TRBJ2-5	TGTGCCAGCAGGACTAGCGGGGGGGCCTTGGCCCAGTACTTC	CASRTSGGALAQYF
-	TRBV7-9	TRBD1	TRBJ1-4	TGTGCCAGCAGTTACTACAGGGGCGAGAATGAAAAACTGTTTTTT	CASSYYRGENEKLFF
-	TRBV28	-	TRBJ1-5	TGTGCCAGCAGAAATGGGGGCGGGAGTAATAGCAATCAGCCCCAGCATTTT	CASRNGGGSNSNQPQHF
-	TRBV11-2	-	TRBJ2-5	TGTGCCAGCAGCACGGACTCAGAGACCCAGTACTTC	CASSTDSETQYF
-	TRBV15	-	TRBJ1-1	TGTGCCACCAGCAGGGCCCCAGGGTATTCTGAAGCTTTCTTT	CATSRAPGYSEAFF
-	TRBV10-3	TRBD2	TRBJ2-5	TGTGCCATCAGTCCGGGACTAGCGGGGGAGGAGACCCAGTACTTC	CAISPGLAGEETQYF
-	TRBV4-2	-	TRBJ1-3	TGTGCCAGCAGCCCCCGGAGCTCTGGAAACACCATATATTTT	CASSPRSSGNTIYF
-	TRBV6-6	-	TRBJ2-7	TGTGCCAGCAGTTACTCGATTCTGAGCTCCTACGAGCAGTACTTC	CASSYSILSSYEQYF
-	TRBV30	-	TRBJ2-1	TGTGCCTGGAGTGGGCTAGCAGCTTACAATGAGCAGTTCTTC	CAWSGLAAYNEQFF
-	TRBV19	TRBD2	TRBJ2-7	TGTGCCAGTAGTATGGGACTAGCGGGGTTCTACGAGCAGTACTTC	CASSMGLAGFYEQYF
-	TRBV5-4	-	TRBJ1-4	TGTGCCAGCAGCGATGGGACAACAGGCCCGGAAAAACTGTTTTTT	CASSDGTTGPEKLFF
-	TRBV11-2	-	TRBJ2-7	TGTGCCAGCAGCTTAGAGGGGGCCTACTACGAGCAGTACTTC	CASSLEGAYYEQYF
-	TRBV2	-	TRBJ2-5	TGTGCCAGCATCGACGGTGGAGGGCCCCAGTACTTC	CASIDGGGPQYF
once	TRBV5-1	-	TRBJ2-2	TGCGCCAGCAGCCCGGAGGGGAACACCGGGGAGCTGTTTTTT	CASSPEGNTGELFF
few	TRBV20-1	TRBD2	TRBJ2-5	TGCAGTGCTAGTGCGGCGGGAGGTCAAGAGACCCAGTACTTC	CSASAAGGQETQYF
few	TRBV5-4	TRBD1	TRBJ1-1	TGTGCCAGCAGGCTTACAGGGGGCGAGGGTGAAGCTTTCTTT	CASRLTGGEGEAFF
-	TRBV5-1	TRBD1	TRBJ1-2	TGCGCCAGCAGCTTGGACGGGTCCCGGGACAGGGTAGACACCTTC	CASSLDGSRDRVDTF
-	TRBV5-1	-	TRBJ1-1	TGCGCCAGCAGCAGGGGCCCTCCCTCTGAAGCTTTCTTT	CASSRGPPSEAFF
-	TRBV5-1	-	TRBJ2-4	TGCGCCAGCAGCTTGGGGGGCGAAGCCAAAAACATTCAGTACTTC	CASSLGGEAKNIQYF
-	TRBV7-6	TRBD1	TRBJ2-2	TGTGCCAGCAGCTTAGTAGGGGGGACAGGACACACCGGGGAGCTGTTTTTT	CASSLVGGTGHTGELFF
-	TRBV24-1	-	TRBJ2-2	TGTGCCACCAGTGATTCGACAGGACTCACCGGGGAGCTGTTTTTT	CATSDSTGLTGELFF
-	TRBV5-8	TRBD1	TRBJ1-5	TGTGCCAGCAGCTTGGCCGGACAGGGTGGCAATCAGCCCCAGCATTTT	CASSLAGQGGNQPQHF
-	TRBV7-2	TRBD1	TRBJ2-7	TGTGCCAGCAGCTTAGACAGGGGGCTTCCCTACGAGCAGTACTTC	CASSLDRGLPYEQYF
few	TRBV19	TRBD1	TRBJ1-1	TGTGCCAGTAACAAGGGGGCAACTGAAGCTTTCTTT	CASNKGATEAFF